This T cell receptor beta chain was identified in a study of type 1 regulatory T cells. About the research overall: T-allo10 is an in vitro-generated, Tr1-enriched CD4 T cell product specific for alloantigen.

About this clonotype itself: Antigen specificity is unknown.

Trimming took 3 bases from V and 7 from J, leaving 7 bases between them. The germline V gene has CDR1 MDHEN and CDR2 SYDVKM. The CDR3 sequence is 11 residues long. Broader study findings: Type 1 regulatory T cells had a more restricted TCR repertoire than non-type 1 regulatory T cells.

TCRdb ran MiXCR on the reads and lists one entry per CDR3 protein. Among about 60,000 distinct CDR3 sequences listed, 62% were seen once. The chain uses TRBV28 and TRBJ2-7; D is unresolved. This clonotype was obtained from a human donor in good health. Material for sequencing was cultured non-Tr1 T cells, either the whole culture or a sorted T cell fraction (not recorded which). The CDR3, as DNA: TGTGCCAGCAGTTTGGAATTGGAGCAGTACTTC. Its translation is CASSLELEQYF.